This TCR beta chain was recovered during a study of CD8+ T cells in alopecia areata. Study outcomes and limitations: Scalp clonality decreased significantly with tofacitinib, and so did expanded CD8+ clones among the top 100.

Extraction of RNA preceded its reverse transcription into cDNA, which served as the sequencing template. Sequencing was performed with immunoSEQ multiplex PCR; in TCRdb, only in-frame clones are kept and a portion is missing. The data contain hundreds of thousands of clones, around three fifths of them singletons. The treatment here: oral pan-JAK inhibitor, 5-10 mg twice daily. Trimming removed 4 bases from V and 1 base from J, with 7 bases in between. Germline CDR1 is SQVTM and CDR2 is ANQGSEA. The CDR3 sequence is 12 residues long. A word on this clone: Its target is not known. Other DNA sequences of this sample code for an identical CDR3.

Material: CD4+ T cells sorted from blood, obtained around week 54, from a patient treated with tofacitinib. The clonotype originates from a human donor with alopecia areata. V is TRBV29-1 and J is TRBJ1-1; no firm D call. CDR3 amino acids: CSVGRENTEAFF. The CDR3 DNA follows: TGCAGCGTTGGACGGGAGAACACTGAAGCTTTCTTT.